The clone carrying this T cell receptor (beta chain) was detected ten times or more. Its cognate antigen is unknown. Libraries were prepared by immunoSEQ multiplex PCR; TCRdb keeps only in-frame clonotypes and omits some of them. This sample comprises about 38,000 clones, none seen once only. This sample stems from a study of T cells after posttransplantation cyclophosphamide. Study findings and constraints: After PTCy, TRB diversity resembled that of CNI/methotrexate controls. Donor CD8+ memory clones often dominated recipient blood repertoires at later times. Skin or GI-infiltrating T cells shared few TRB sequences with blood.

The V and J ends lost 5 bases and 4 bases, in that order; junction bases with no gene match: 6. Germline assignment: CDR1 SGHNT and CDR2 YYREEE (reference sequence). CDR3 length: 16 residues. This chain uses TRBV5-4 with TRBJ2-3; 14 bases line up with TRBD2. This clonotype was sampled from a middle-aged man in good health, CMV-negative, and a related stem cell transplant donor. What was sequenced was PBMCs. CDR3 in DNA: TGTGCCAGCAGAGAGACTAGCGGGGGGGGTGCAGATACGCAGTATTTT. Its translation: CASRETSGGGADTQYF.